This TCR beta chain was captured by sequencing in a study of blood T cells in healthy people across ages. Overall study context: Capture by template switching was about one barcoded beta molecule per two T cells. Study conclusions and caveats: It was not known whether donors were CMV positive (a possible confounder of expanded clonotype changes).

Worth noting for this clonotype: Its matching antigen is unknown.

Primed by a sample-barcoded 5' primer and a J-beta primer mix, a second PCR proceeded for about 7 to 11 cycles. One entry per CDR3 protein, called by TCRdb with MiXCR from the 5' RACE reads. There are about 630,000 distinct CDR3 sequences in the sample; around 20% occur only once, and roughly 3.4% lies in the top ten. The germline V gene encodes CDR1 MNHNY and CDR2 SVGAGI (reference sequence). Trimming removed 8 bases at V and 2 bases at J, with 14 bases between. The CDR3 is 14 amino acids. Sequencing was done on a sample of blood. The chain couples TRBV6-6 to TRBJ2-3; unclear D gene. The receptor's source is a man in his sixties or seventies in good health. The CDR3 sequence: CASAQGQITDTQYF. In DNA form, the CDR3 reads TGTGCCAGCGCACAAGGGCAGATCACAGATACGCAGTATTTT.